A selection of T cell receptor beta chains follows, all from one sample in a study of T-cell reconstitution after alpha-beta-depleted transplantation in children. One entry per CDR3 protein results from TCRdb running MiXCR on the PCR reads. Here the sample spans about 190,000 distinct CDR3 sequences, around 7% being singletons. This sample comprised PBMCs from the stem cell graft donor, obtained from the stem cell graft. All receptors derive from a human donor who donated a stem cell graft to a child with Wiskott-Aldrich syndrome. The CDR3 runs from the conserved cysteine through the conserved F or W. A D gene is named only where the DNA matches it firmly. Some rows mark clone size as missing; the rest say once, few, many or name a class of expanded clone.

clone_size	j_call	d_call	v_call	cdr3_nt	cdr3_aa
many	TRBJ2-1	.	TRBV19	TGTGCCAGTAGTATAGGAGGGGCCCACAATGAGCAGTTCTTC	CASSIGGAHNEQFF
.	TRBJ2-5	TRBD1	TRBV7-9	TGTGCCAGCAGCTCCCGGGACAGGGGAAGAGAGACCCAGTACTTC	CASSSRDRGRETQYF
many	TRBJ1-1	TRBD1	TRBV20-1	TGCAGTGCGAGGTGGGGGGACAGATCCACTGAAGCTTTCTTT	CSARWGDRSTEAFF
.	TRBJ2-3	.	TRBV19	TGTGCCAGTAGTATTTACGGGCGGGGGCGAGGAACAGATACGCAGTATTTT	CASSIYGRGRGTDTQYF
.	TRBJ2-6	.	TRBV12-3/TRBV12-4	TGTGCCAGCAGCGAATTCTATGGGGCCAACGTCCTGACTTTC	CASSEFYGANVLTF
many	TRBJ2-3	.	TRBV20-1	TGCAGTGCTAGCGGGGGACGCACAGATACGCAGTATTTT	CSASGGRTDTQYF
.	TRBJ1-2	TRBD1	TRBV10-1	TGCGCCAGCAGTCCCGGGACAGGGAAGAGCTACACCTTC	CASSPGTGKSYTF
few	TRBJ2-7	.	TRBV5-1	TGCGCCAGCAGCTTGGGTCCGGGAGGACAGGGCTACGAGCAGTACTTC	CASSLGPGGQGYEQYF
many	TRBJ1-1	.	TRBV12-3/TRBV12-4	TGTGCCAGCACCCCCTACACGGAAACTGAAGCTTTCTTT	CASTPYTETEAFF
many	TRBJ1-2	.	TRBV10-1	TGCGCCAGCAGTGCGAAGGCTAACTATGGCTACACCTTC	CASSAKANYGYTF
many	TRBJ1-2	.	TRBV29-1	TGCAGCGTTGAACGGCGGGGGCAGAGCTACACCTTC	CSVERRGQSYTF
many	TRBJ2-5	.	TRBV12-3/TRBV12-4	TGTGCCAGCAGTTTAGACCCACAAGAGACCCAGTACTTC	CASSLDPQETQYF
few	TRBJ2-5	.	TRBV5-1	TGCGCCAGCAGCTTGTCAGCGACACCGGGAGAGGAGACCCAGTACTTC	CASSLSATPGEETQYF
many	TRBJ2-1	.	TRBV3-1	TGTGCCAGCAGCCAAGGTCTACTAAGAGGCTACAATGAGCAGTTCTTC	CASSQGLLRGYNEQFF
.	TRBJ1-2	.	TRBV30	TGTGCCTGGAGTGTGACGGAGGGCTATGGCTACACCTTC	CAWSVTEGYGYTF
many	TRBJ1-1	.	TRBV5-1	TGCGCCAGCAGCTTTAATACATACACTGAAGCTTTCTTT	CASSFNTYTEAFF
.	TRBJ2-3	TRBD2	TRBV6-5	TGTGCCAGCAGTTACTCGGGTAGCGGGGGCCCCACAGATACGCAGTATTTT	CASSYSGSGGPTDTQYF
many	TRBJ2-3	.	TRBV5-5	TGTGCCAGCAGCTTGGGGGGGAATGGGGATACGCAGTATTTT	CASSLGGNGDTQYF
many	TRBJ2-7	.	TRBV6-5	TGTGCCAGCAGTTACCCCACTCACGGGCGACGGGACGAGCAGTACTTC	CASSYPTHGRRDEQYF
.	TRBJ2-1	TRBD2	TRBV2	TGTACCTGCAGTTTAGCTTCGGAGCGGGAGTATATCCATGAGCAGTTCTTC	CTCSLASEREYIHEQFF
many	TRBJ1-1	.	TRBV5-1	TGCGCCAGCAGCTTGTGGGGAGCCCAAAACACTGAAGCTTTCTTT	CASSLWGAQNTEAFF
many	TRBJ2-5	.	TRBV5-6	TGTGCCAGCAGCTTGAGACAAGTCGAGACCCAGTACTTC	CASSLRQVETQYF
many	TRBJ2-1	TRBD1	TRBV7-9	TGTGCCAGCAGCTCAGGGGGTTACAATGAGCAGTTCTTC	CASSSGGYNEQFF
many	TRBJ1-1	TRBD1	TRBV12-3/TRBV12-4	TGTGCCAGCAGTTCCCAACGGGGGACAGGGCGGAACACTGAAGCTTTCTTT	CASSSQRGTGRNTEAFF
many	TRBJ2-1	.	TRBV29-1	TGCAGCGTTGGGGTGGATAATGAGCAGTTCTTC	CSVGVDNEQFF
many	TRBJ2-7	TRBD2	TRBV7-2	TGTGCCAGCAGCCGCGCACTAGCGGGGGGATCCTACGAGCAGTACTTC	CASSRALAGGSYEQYF
few	TRBJ1-1	TRBD1	TRBV20-1	TGCAGTGCTAACAGGGGGCGTGGCACTGAAGCTTTCTTT	CSANRGRGTEAFF
many	TRBJ2-7	.	TRBV4-3	TGCGCCAGCAGCCAAGCCCTCAGCGGTTTGTACGAGCAGTACTTC	CASSQALSGLYEQYF
few	TRBJ1-1	.	TRBV2	TGTGCCAGCAGTGAATGGAACAGGGCCACTGAAGCTTTCTTT	CASSEWNRATEAFF
many	TRBJ2-4	.	TRBV2	TGTGCCAGCAGTTTACAGGGTGGGCACATTCAGTACTTC	CASSLQGGHIQYF
many	TRBJ1-5	.	TRBV10-2	TGCGCCAGCACCAGACGGGGCGGAGTCAATCAGCCCCAGCATTTT	CASTRRGGVNQPQHF
few	TRBJ1-2	.	TRBV7-8	TGTGCCAGCAGCTTAGAATCCACTAACTATGGCTACACCTTC	CASSLESTNYGYTF
many	TRBJ2-7	.	TRBV20-1	TGCAGTGCTACTAGGGAGGCGGGACTGCCTTGGGCCGAGCAGTACTTC	CSATREAGLPWAEQYF
many	TRBJ1-1	.	TRBV12-3/TRBV12-4	TGTGCCAGCAGTTCCCGACAGGCGCCTGAAGCTTTCTTT	CASSSRQAPEAFF